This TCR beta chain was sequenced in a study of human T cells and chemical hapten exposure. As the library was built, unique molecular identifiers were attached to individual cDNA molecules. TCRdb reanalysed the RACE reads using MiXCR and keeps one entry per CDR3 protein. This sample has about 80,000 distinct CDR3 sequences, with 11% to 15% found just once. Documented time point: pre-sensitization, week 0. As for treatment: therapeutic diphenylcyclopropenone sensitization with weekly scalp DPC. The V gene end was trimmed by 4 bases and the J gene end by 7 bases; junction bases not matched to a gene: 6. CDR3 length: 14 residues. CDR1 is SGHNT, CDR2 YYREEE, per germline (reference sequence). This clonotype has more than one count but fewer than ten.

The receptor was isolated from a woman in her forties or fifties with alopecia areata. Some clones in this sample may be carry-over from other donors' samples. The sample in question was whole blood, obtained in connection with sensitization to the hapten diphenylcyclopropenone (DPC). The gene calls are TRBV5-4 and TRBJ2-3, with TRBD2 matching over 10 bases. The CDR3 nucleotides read TGTGCCAGCAGCCCTAGCGGGAGCGTTTATACGCAGTATTTT. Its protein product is CASSPSGSVYTQYF.